Listed here are 6 T cell receptor beta chains from one sample, sequenced in a study of identical twins. From the 5' RACE reads, TCRdb called clonotypes with MiXCR, one entry per CDR3 protein. The table shows about 530,000 distinct CDR3 sequences, with around 24% occurring only once. This sample also appeared in a second study, on yellow fever vaccine responses in identical twins.

Material: CD4+ T cells sorted from blood. Receptors originate from a woman between 18 and 30 years old in good health.

This clonotype was picked up a small number of times. The chain has TRBV5-4 and TRBJ2-5; maybe TRBD2 (7 bases). From germline, CDR1 is SGHNT and CDR2 YYREEE (reference sequence). CDR3 size: 16 residues. V gave up 0 bases and J gave up 2 bases, with 14 bases separating them. In DNA form, the CDR3 reads TGTGCCAGCAGCTTGGGCCGAGCGGGGACACAAGAGACCCAGTACTTC. It translates to CASSLGRAGTQETQYF.

This chain connects TRBV7-9 to TRBJ1-5; 7 bases map to TRBD1. The CDR3 consists of 13 residues. After removal of 4 bases from V and 5 bases from J, the junction contained 2 bases not matched to a gene. Germline V gene data show CDR1 as SEHNR and CDR2 as FQNEAQ (reference sequence). For the CDR3, the DNA is TGTGCCAGCAGCTCTGGGACAGATCAGCCCCAGCATTTT. This encodes CASSSGTDQPQHF.

The table lists this clonotype with a few counts. This chain connects TRBV5-1 to TRBJ1-1; the D is unclear. V lost 4 bases and J 1 base, leaving 14 bases between the germline ends. This CDR3 comprises 15 residues. Germline values: CDR1 SGHRS, CDR2 YFSETQ. The CDR3 reads CASSLETTGNTEAFF. DNA of the CDR3: TGCGCCAGCAGCCTTGAGACGACGGGGAACACTGAAGCTTTCTTT.

The chain links TRBV12-3 or TRBV12-4 to TRBJ1-1; D unresolved. V was trimmed by 6 bases and J by 0 bases, leaving 11 bases between them. The CDR3 has 14 amino acids. CDR3 nucleotide sequence: TGTGCCAGCAGAAACCTCGGGATGAACACTGAAGCTTTCTTT. This gives the protein CASRNLGMNTEAFF.

This rearrangement joins TRBV5-1 to TRBJ2-3, with 13 bases lining up with TRBD2. Looked up from germline, CDR1 is SGHRS and CDR2 is YFSETQ. The CDR3 is 19 residues long. V was pared by 4 bases and J by 3 bases, with 14 bases of the junction left unmatched. As DNA, the CDR3 is TGCGCCAGCAGCCCCCGACCCGGACTAGCGGGAGTGTCGACAGATACGCAGTATTTT. It is translated as CASSPRPGLAGVSTDTQYF.

This clonotype was observed a few times. V and J are TRBV20-1 and TRBJ1-1; no definite D call. The germline gives CDR1 DFQATT, CDR2 SNEGSKA (reference sequence). Trimming pared 2 bases from V and 3 bases from J, leaving 7 bases between. This CDR3 has 12 amino acids. The CDR3 loop reads CSARRTDTEAFF. The CDR3 DNA reads TGCAGTGCTAGAAGAACCGACACTGAAGCTTTCTTT.